The 3 T cell receptor beta chains below come from one sample, sequenced in a study of regulatory T cells in long-lasting Graves disease. HTBI primers from iRepertoire and Arm-PCR of CDR3 regions yielded the TCR beta libraries. Each CDR3 protein is one row after TCRdb ran MiXCR on the multiplex PCR reads. The profile shows about 620,000 distinct CDR3 sequences, 16% of them singletons. Documented time point: newly diagnosed GD, antithyroid drugs for less than 3 months. Following extraction of RNA from PBMCs, that RNA was used to make the TCR library. The same data also contributed to another study, on T cells in Graves' hyperthyroidism and ophthalmopathy.

The sample was peripheral blood mononuclear cells (PBMCs), taken at new diagnosis, from a patient treated with antithyroid drugs. The receptor source for this set is a woman under 40 with Graves disease.

The J gene is TRBJ2-3, the V gene TRBV4-1; no reliable D call. Germline V gene lookup returns CDR1 MGHRA and CDR2 YSYEKL. The V end was cut by 0 bases, the J end by 2 bases, with 9 bases between. This CDR3 is 15 amino acids long. The CDR3 DNA reads TGCGCCAGCAGCCAAGATTTGACGCACACAGATACGCAGTATTTT. Translation gives CASSQDLTHTDTQYF.

This clonotype was counted many times. J is TRBJ2-7 and V is TRBV30; D not certain. The CDR3 runs 13 residues. CDR1 is GTSNPN and CDR2 is SVGIG in the germline V gene (reference sequence). V shed 2 bases and J shed 3 bases, with 11 bases lying between them. The CDR3, as DNA: TGTGCCTGGAGTTCAGGCAGCCTCTACGAGCAGTACTTC. Its translation is CAWSSGSLYEQYF.

This clonotype was found a few times. A junction boundary mismatches the germline segment, possibly from a read error. The chain recombines TRBV30 with TRBJ2-4; TRBD1 might be the D (6 bases). Germline V CDR1 and CDR2: GTSNPN, SVGIG (reference sequence). The CDR3 is 11 residues long. Written as DNA, the CDR3 is TGTGCCTGGGGGGATACACAGGGAATCGACTTC. Translation: CAWGDTQGIDF.